Below, 10 T cell receptor beta chains from the same sample are listed, as sequenced in a study of blood T cell repertoires in COVID-19. The repertoire was sequenced with immunoSEQ multiplex PCR; TCRdb's copy has only in-frame clones and lacks some. The repertoire consists of 200,000 to 250,000 clones, with 84% occurring once and the leading ten covering around 6.5%. Source material: PBMCs or T cells enriched from blood (not recorded which). These TCRs come from a woman in her thirties or forties who had recovered from COVID-19.

The chain employs TRBV7-2 and TRBJ2-5, with D possibly matching TRBD1 (6 bases). CDR1 and CDR2 (germline): SGHTA, FQGNSA. The CDR3 contains 13 residues. Between the trimmed V and J ends, which lost 5 bases and 2 bases, there was a span of 9 bases. CDR3 in DNA: TGTGCCAGCAGCCTCGACAGGCAAGAGACCCAGTACTTC. Protein product: CASSLDRQETQYF.

This clone came up a few times. V gene TRBV27 combines with J gene TRBJ2-7, with 13 bases fitting TRBD2. CDR3 length: 14 residues. V was clipped by 4 bases and J by 4 bases; unmatched bases: 1. The germline CDR1 and CDR2 sequences are MNHEY and SMNVEV (reference sequence). DNA for the CDR3: TGTGCCAGCAGTTGGACTAGCGGGAGTTACGAGCAGTACTTC. It encodes CASSWTSGSYEQYF.

The chain joins TRBV5-5 to TRBJ1-3, with 7 bases fitting TRBD1. CDR1 and CDR2 from the germline V gene are SGHKS and YYEKEE (reference sequence). V lost 7 bases to trimming and J lost 5 bases; unmatched junction nucleotides: 12. The CDR3 runs to 15 residues. This chain's CDR3 is CASGWIRDRRNTIYF. The CDR3, as DNA: TGTGCCAGCGGATGGATCCGGGACAGACGAAACACCATATATTTT.

Concerning this clone: Other DNA sequences within the sample encode an identical CDR3. The gene calls are TRBV27 and TRBJ2-7; D is undetermined. The CDR3 is made up of 13 amino acids. CDR1 and CDR2 (germline): MNHEY, SMNVEV (reference sequence). Trimming took 3 bases from V and 1 from J, leaving 7 bases between them. The DNA for the CDR3 is TGTGCCAGCAGTTTTGGGCAGTCCTACGAGCAGTACTTC. It encodes CASSFGQSYEQYF.

This clone was observed a handful of times. The chain combines TRBV19 with TRBJ1-2; D remains unclear. Germline V CDR1 and CDR2: LNHDA, SQIVND (reference sequence). The V gene lost 6 bases and the J gene lost 3 bases, with 11 bases spanning the gap. This CDR3 has 13 amino acids. CDR3 loop: CASRSRTDYGYTF. The CDR3 nucleotides read TGTGCCAGTAGGTCAAGAACAGACTATGGCTACACCTTC.

This sequence joins TRBV30 and TRBJ2-2; 9 nucleotides match TRBD1. The length of the CDR3 is 16 residues. Germline CDR1 reads GTSNPN; CDR2 reads SVGIG (reference sequence). The junction had 10 bases not matched to a gene; V was cut back by 3 bases and J by 5 bases. In DNA form, the CDR3 reads TGTGCCTGGAGCCATCCCGGGACAGGGAGGACCGGGGAGCTGTTTTTT. As protein: CAWSHPGTGRTGELFF.

The chain carries TRBV4-1 and TRBJ2-2; 10 nucleotides align to TRBD2. CDR1 is MGHRA and CDR2 is YSYEKL in the germline V gene. V lost 0 bases, J lost 1 base, and 8 bases stayed unmatched. The CDR3 has 19 residues. CDR3: CASSQDLRLAGRNTGELFF. CDR3 nucleotide sequence: TGCGCCAGCAGCCAAGATCTCCGACTAGCGGGCAGGAACACCGGGGAGCTGTTTTTT.

This clone occurred a few times. This chain links TRBV5-1 with TRBJ2-7, with 8 nucleotides matching TRBD1. The CDR3 loop spans 15 amino acids. The trim removed 3 bases at V and 0 bases at J, leaving 5 bases unmatched. CDR1 and CDR2 from the germline V gene are SGHRS and YFSETQ. Here the CDR3 reads CASSWGDRSSYEQYF. The CDR3 bases are TGCGCCAGCAGCTGGGGGGACAGGAGCTCCTACGAGCAGTACTTC. Supplemented by reference TRBV5-1 and TRBJ2-7, the full variable domain reads KAGVTQTPRYLIKTRGQQVTLSCSPISGHRSVSWYQQTPGQGLQFLFEYFSETQRNKGNFPGRFSGRQFSNSRSEMNVSTLELGDSALYLCASSWGDRSSYEQYFGPGTRLTVT.

The chain couples TRBV5-1 to TRBJ2-3; D perhaps matches TRBD1 (6 bases). Per the germline V gene, CDR1 is SGHRS and CDR2 is YFSETQ. This CDR3 contains 16 residues. V was clipped by 0 bases and J by 4 bases, with 15 bases between them. The DNA of the CDR3 is TGCGCCAGCAGCTTGGGGCAGGGCCCAGGGGCAGATACGCAGTATTTT. Translating it yields CASSLGQGPGADTQYF.

The chain joins TRBV19 to TRBJ2-2; TRBD1 is a possible D gene (6 bases). V lost 4 bases and J lost 4, with 13 bases in between. The length of the CDR3 is 15 residues. Germline CDR1 LNHDA, CDR2 SQIVND (reference sequence). The CDR3 region is CASSTSLRGTGELFF. The CDR3, as DNA: TGTGCCAGTAGTACTTCACTCAGGGGCACCGGGGAGCTGTTTTTT. Full variable domain (outside the CDR3, taken from reference TRBV19 and TRBJ2-2): DGGITQSPKYLFRKEGQNVTLSCEQNLNHDAMYWYRQDPGQGLRLIYYSQIVNDFQKGDIAEGYSVSREKKESFPLTVTSAQKNPTAFYLCASSTSLRGTGELFFGEGSRLTVL.